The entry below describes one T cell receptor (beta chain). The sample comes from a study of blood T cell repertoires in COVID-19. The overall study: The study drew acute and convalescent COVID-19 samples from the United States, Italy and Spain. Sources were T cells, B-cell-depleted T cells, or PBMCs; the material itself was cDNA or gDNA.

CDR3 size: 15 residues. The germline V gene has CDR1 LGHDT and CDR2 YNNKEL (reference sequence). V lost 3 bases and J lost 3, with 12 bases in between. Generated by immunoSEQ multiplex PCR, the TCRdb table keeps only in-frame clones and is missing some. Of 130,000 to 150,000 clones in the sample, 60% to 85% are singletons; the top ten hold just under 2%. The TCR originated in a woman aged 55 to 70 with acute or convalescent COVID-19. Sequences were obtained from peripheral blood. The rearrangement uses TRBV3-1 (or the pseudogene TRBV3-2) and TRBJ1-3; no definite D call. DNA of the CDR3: TGTGCCAGCAGCCAGTACCGGGAGGGTGGAAACACCATATATTTT. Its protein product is CASSQYREGGNTIYF.